These T cell receptor beta chains were read from a single sample in a study of blood T cell repertoires in COVID-19. The protocol was immunoSEQ multiplex PCR, while the TCRdb copy is restricted to in-frame clones and leaves out a portion. The sample consists of fewer than 50,000 clones, roughly 85% of them appearing once. Sequencing was done on a sample of peripheral blood. The receptors stem from a human donor in a cohort sampled during active COVID-19. The CDR3 runs from the conserved cysteine through the conserved F or W. A D gene is named only where the DNA matches it firmly. The size of a clone is reported for some rows only, either as once, few or many, or as a class for expanded clones.

J gene	D gene	clone size	V gene	CDR3 DNA	CDR3 protein
TRBJ1-4	TRBD1	once	TRBV18	TGTGCCAGCTCACCATCCCCGGGACAGGGCGCTCGTGAAAAACTGTTTTTT	CASSPSPGQGAREKLFF
TRBJ1-2	TRBD1	-	TRBV18	TGTGCCAGCTCACTCTCAGGGGGCCATTATGGCTACACCTTC	CASSLSGGHYGYTF
TRBJ2-3	-	-	TRBV27	TGTGCCAGCAGTTTATGGGGAGCCAGCACAGATACGCAGTATTTT	CASSLWGASTDTQYF
TRBJ2-1	-	-	TRBV6-2/TRBV6-3	TGTGCCAGCAGTCTGGCAGGGGGGTTGAACAATGAGCAGTTCTTC	CASSLAGGLNNEQFF
TRBJ1-5	-	few	TRBV7-8	TGTGCCAGCAGCCCCCAGGGTGTTGGCAATCAGCCCCAGCATTTT	CASSPQGVGNQPQHF
TRBJ1-2	TRBD1	-	TRBV20-1	TGCAGTGCTAGTAAAAGGGGGACAGGGTCATCGGGGAACTATGGCTACACCTTC	CSASKRGTGSSGNYGYTF
TRBJ1-5	-	-	TRBV11-2	TGTGCCAGCAGCTTCGGGAGCAATCAGCCCCAGCATTTT	CASSFGSNQPQHF
TRBJ1-3	-	-	TRBV10-3	TGTGCCATCAGTAAGGACATTACCTCTGGAAACACCATATATTTT	CAISKDITSGNTIYF
TRBJ1-5	TRBD1	-	TRBV30	TGTGCCTGGAGTGACGACAGGGGCAATCAGCCCCAGCATTTT	CAWSDDRGNQPQHF
TRBJ1-6	TRBD1	-	TRBV6-6	TGTGCCAGCATTCGGACAGGGAGAATGGTACAGAATTCACCCCTCCACTTT	CASIRTGRMVQNSPLHF
TRBJ2-1	-	-	TRBV7-6	TGTGCCAGCAGCTTAGCGCCAGGAAACAATGAGCAGTTCTTC	CASSLAPGNNEQFF
TRBJ1-5	TRBD1	-	TRBV6-5	TGTGCCAGCAGTCGGACAGGAGATAGCAATCAGCCCCAGCATTTT	CASSRTGDSNQPQHF